One sample yielded the 4 T cell receptor beta chains listed below, sequenced in a study of blood T cell repertoires in COVID-19. The table came from immunoSEQ multiplex PCR; TCRdb's copy has only in-frame clones and leaves some out. Of approximately 200,000 clones in the sample, around nine tenths were seen once. Sample: PBMCs or T cells enriched from blood (not recorded which). The receptors were sampled from a woman in her twenties or thirties who had been exposed to COVID-19.

This chain links TRBV12-3 or TRBV12-4 with TRBJ2-7; a possible D gene is TRBD2 (6 bases). Between the trimmed V and J ends, which lost 3 bases and 6 bases, there was a span of 12 bases. The CDR3 sequence is 13 residues long. The CDR3: CASSLGGLSEQYF. CDR3 DNA: TGTGCCAGCAGTTTGGGGGGACTCTCCGAGCAGTACTTC.

The chain joins TRBV3-1 (or the pseudogene TRBV3-2) to TRBJ1-6; a possible D gene is TRBD1 (5 bases). The CDR3 is 15 amino acids. Trimming pared 4 bases from V and 0 bases from J, leaving 7 bases between. Germline assignment: CDR1 LGHDT and CDR2 YNNKEL (reference sequence). CDR3 in amino acids: CASSPGHSYNSPLHF. DNA for the CDR3: TGTGCCAGCAGCCCTGGACACTCCTATAATTCACCCCTCCACTTT.

The rearrangement links TRBV19 to TRBJ1-5; 7 bases map to TRBD1. The germline V gene has CDR1 LNHDA and CDR2 SQIVND (reference sequence). The CDR3 is 13 amino acids. V dropped 8 bases and J dropped 2; count of bases not matched to a gene: 3. The CDR3 region is CASAQGRNQPQHF. In DNA, the CDR3 is TGTGCCAGTGCACAGGGGCGCAATCAGCCCCAGCATTTT.

This chain connects TRBV5-8 to TRBJ1-6; a weak D match, TRBD1 (5 bases). Germline CDR1 and CDR2: SGHTS and YDEGEE. Trimming removed 3 bases at V and 9 bases at J, with 16 bases between. The CDR3 is 15 amino acids. The CDR3 is CASSSTGTFRSPLHF. The CDR3 bases are TGTGCCAGCAGCTCGACCGGGACTTTTCGTTCACCCCTCCACTTT.